This TCR beta chain came from a study of a mutant IDH1 vaccine in newly diagnosed glioma. Study results and limitations: Pseudoprogression apparently lacked any relation to changes in top peripheral T cell clonotypes.

Time point indicated: week 5, during vaccination. Vaccination used 300 ug of mutant IDH1 20-mer peptide per dose, with topical imiquimod. Between the trimmed V and J ends, which lost 3 bases and 6 bases, there was a span of 17 bases. CDR3 size: 15 residues. Germline-derived CDR1 and CDR2 are KGHSH and LQKENI. A note on this clone: Its antigen remains unknown.

The assay was immunoSEQ multiplex PCR, and TCRdb's table has in-frame clones only and misses some. The data contain about 60,000 clones, roughly 80% of them singletons. The receptor was derived from a woman aged 45-60 years with glioma. The chain couples TRBV18 to TRBJ1-2; D gene uncertain. The specimen comprised PBMCs, sampled from a glioma patient whose treatment included an IDH1 peptide vaccine. The CDR3 sequence is CASSPRLEGLNGYTF. In DNA, the CDR3 is TGTGCCAGCTCACCCCGATTGGAGGGTTTAAATGGCTACACCTTC.